This entry lists 10 T cell receptor beta chains sequenced from one sample in a study of CD8+CD57+ T cells in acquired aplastic anemia. TCR beta VDJ combinations and CDR3 sequences were profiled from genomic DNA. TCRdb fed the reads into MiXCR, producing one record per CDR3 protein. The sample includes about 190,000 distinct CDR3 sequences, about 53% of them seen just once. Source material: sorted CD4+, CD8+, or CD8+CD57+ T cells (not recorded which) from PBMCs. The receptors here all came from a human donor in good health, serving as a control.

This chain links TRBV10-3 with TRBJ2-1, with TRBD1 matching 11 bases. Germline CDR1 reads ENHRY; CDR2 reads SYGVKD. Trimming removed 6 bases from V and 7 bases from J; junction bases left unmatched: 5. CDR3 length equals 14 residues. CDR3 residues: CAISRTGGWNEQFF. CDR3 nucleotides: TGTGCCATCAGCCGGACAGGGGGCTGGAATGAGCAGTTCTTC.

The gene calls are TRBV12-3 or TRBV12-4 and TRBJ1-4, with 7 bases aligning to TRBD1. V was clipped by 1 base and J by 0 bases; unmatched bases: 8. The CDR3 contains 18 residues. This CDR3 is CASSLVEGGLATNEKLFF. In DNA, the CDR3 is TGTGCCAGCAGTTTAGTGGAAGGGGGCCTTGCAACTAATGAAAAACTGTTTTTT.

V usage is TRBV29-1 and J usage is TRBJ1-2; 9 positions agree with TRBD1. This CDR3 is 16 amino acids long. Germline V gene sequence: CDR1 SQVTM, CDR2 ANQGSEA. V was pared by 0 bases and J by 4 bases, with 9 bases of the junction left unmatched. The CDR3: CSVEEERTGVRYGYTF. Written as DNA, the CDR3 is TGCAGCGTTGAAGAGGAGAGGACAGGGGTTCGCTATGGCTACACCTTC.

This clonotype occurred many times. The chain joins TRBV3-1 to TRBJ2-7, with D possibly matching TRBD1 (5 bases). CDR3 length: 15 amino acids. V was clipped by 0 bases and J by 3 bases, with 12 bases between them. Germline V lookup: CDR1 LGHDT, CDR2 YNNKEL (reference sequence). CDR3 residues: CASSQEDSIYYEQYF. CDR3 nucleotide sequence: TGTGCCAGCAGCCAAGAAGACAGCATTTACTACGAGCAGTACTTC.

This clonotype was seen ten or more times. The chain has TRBV4-1 and TRBJ1-2, with unresolved D. CDR1 and CDR2 (germline): MGHRA, YSYEKL. Trimming left V 0 bases short and J 3 bases short, with 14 bases between. This CDR3 region has 16 residues. The CDR3 sequence is CASSQESRPSDYGYTF. The DNA of the CDR3 is TGCGCCAGCAGCCAAGAATCGAGACCTTCAGACTATGGCTACACCTTC.

This clonotype was counted only a few times. The chain has TRBV30 and TRBJ2-5; D unresolved. Trimming took 0 bases from V and 1 from J, leaving 9 bases between them. The CDR3 extends over 14 amino acids. From germline, CDR1 is GTSNPN and CDR2 SVGIG (reference sequence). CDR3 coding DNA: TGTGCCTGGAGTGTAAGAACAGTCCAAGAGACCCAGTACTTC. As protein: CAWSVRTVQETQYF.

V usage is TRBV24-1 and J usage is TRBJ2-1, with 7 bases lining up with TRBD1. The CDR3 contains 16 residues. Trimming took 3 bases from V and 0 from J; bases not matched to a gene: 4. CDR1 KGHDR and CDR2 SFDVKD come from the germline V gene. For the CDR3, the DNA is TGTGCCACCAGTGATACAGGGGCTAGCTCCTACAATGAGCAGTTCTTC. It encodes CATSDTGASSYNEQFF.

The rearrangement joins TRBV7-9 to TRBJ2-2; 9 bases match TRBD1. The CDR3 consists of 16 residues. In germline, CDR1 is SEHNR, CDR2 FQNEAQ (reference sequence). Trimming took 5 bases from V and 6 from J; bases not matched to a gene: 10. This chain's CDR3 is CASSLGHRGLAGELFF. As DNA, the CDR3 is TGTGCCAGCAGCCTCGGGCACAGGGGGCTGGCCGGGGAGCTGTTTTTT.

This clonotype came up many times. This chain joins TRBV2 and TRBJ1-5; TRBD1 is a possible D gene (5 bases). Germline loops: CDR1 SNHLY, CDR2 FYNNEI. This CDR3 has 14 amino acids. Trimming cost V 3 bases and J 5 bases, with 11 bases left between them. The CDR3 here is CASSEGGDYQPQHF. CDR3 DNA: TGTGCCAGCAGTGAGGGGGGGGACTATCAGCCCCAGCATTTT.

This clonotype was seen at least ten times. This rearrangement joins TRBV7-9 to TRBJ2-2; perhaps TRBD1 as D (5 bases). V was pared by 7 bases and J by 6 bases, with 15 bases between. This CDR3 has 14 amino acids. Germline CDR1 and CDR2: SEHNR and FQNEAQ (reference sequence). The CDR3 sequence: CASILSQGAGELFF. CDR3 nucleotides: TGTGCCAGCATCCTATCCCAGGGCGCCGGGGAGCTGTTTTTT.